The rows below give T cell receptor beta chains drawn from one sample of a study of T cell changes during pregnancy in multiple sclerosis. Using immunoSEQ multiplex PCR, the repertoire was profiled, and TCRdb retains in-frame clones only, with some absent. The table has fewer than 85,000 clones, 94% seen once. Material: peripheral blood, obtained in the third trimester of pregnancy. All receptors derive from a female donor with multiple sclerosis, enrolled in a pregnancy study. The CDR3 runs from the conserved cysteine through the conserved F or W. A D gene is named only where the DNA matches it firmly. Size is stated for part of the rows, as once, few or many counts, or as a class when the clone is expanded.

d_call j_call cdr3_length clone_size v_call cdr3_nt cdr3_aa
NA TRBJ2-5 14 NA TRBV19 TGTGCCAGTAGTAATCAGGGATTTCAAGAGACCCAGTACTTC CASSNQGFQETQYF
TRBD2 TRBJ2-1 16 NA TRBV2 TGTGCCAGCAGTTGGACTAGCGGGGGGGCCGGCTATGAGCAGTTCTTC CASSWTSGGAGYEQFF
TRBD1 TRBJ1-3 17 NA TRBV7-8 TGTGCCAGCAGCCTTACGCCACAGGGGCCCGCTGGAAACACCATATATTTT CASSLTPQGPAGNTIYF
NA TRBJ2-1 13 NA TRBV29-1 TGCAGCGTTGAATCTCGCAGTATCAATGAGCAGTTCTTC CSVESRSINEQFF
NA TRBJ1-1 13 NA TRBV27 TGTGCCAGCAGTTTAGGGGGGGTCACTGAAGCTTTCTTT CASSLGGVTEAFF
TRBD2 TRBJ2-6 17 NA TRBV9 TGTGCCAGCAGCGGCCTTATGTGGGGGGGAGGGGCCAACGTCCTGACTTTC CASSGLMWGGGANVLTF
NA TRBJ2-2 12 NA TRBV7-6 TGTGCCAGCAGCAGCGCGGCGCGGGAGCTGTTTTTT CASSSAARELFF
TRBD1 TRBJ1-1 17 NA TRBV9 TGTGCCAGCAGGTACCCGGGACAGGGGCCCCCGAACACTGAAGCTTTCTTT CASRYPGQGPPNTEAFF
TRBD2 TRBJ2-7 14 NA TRBV11-2 TGTGCCAGCAGCCCCGGACTAGCGGTTTACGAGCAGTACTTC CASSPGLAVYEQYF
NA TRBJ1-6 16 NA TRBV13 TGTGCCAGCAGCGCCCAACCGGGAGGGGGGAATTCACCCCTCCACTTT CASSAQPGGGNSPLHF
NA TRBJ2-5 12 NA TRBV19 TGTGCCAGTAGTACCCAGGGTGGGACCCAGTACTTC CASSTQGGTQYF
TRBD2 TRBJ2-1 14 NA TRBV18 TGTGCCAGCTCATCCAGCGGGGGGGAGAATGAGCAGTTCTTC CASSSSGGENEQFF
NA TRBJ2-2 13 NA TRBV29-1 TGCAGCGGACAGATTTTGAACACCGGGGAGCTGTTTTTT CSGQILNTGELFF
NA TRBJ1-1 13 NA TRBV19 TGTGCCAGTAGTTTCACAACGAACACTGAAGCTTTCTTT CASSFTTNTEAFF
NA TRBJ1-6 14 NA TRBV19 TGTGCCAGTCAGGGAAGCTCCTATAATTCACCCCTCCACTTT CASQGSSYNSPLHF
TRBD2 TRBJ2-1 16 NA TRBV11-3 TGTGCCAGCAGCTTAATGGGCCAGCGGGGGGAGGATGAGCAGTTCTTC CASSLMGQRGEDEQFF
TRBD1 TRBJ2-7 15 NA TRBV27 TGTGCCAGCAGGGGAGGGACAGGGGATGGCTACGAGCAGTACTTC CASRGGTGDGYEQYF
TRBD2 TRBJ2-3 12 NA TRBV10-3 TGTGCCATCGGGGCGGGGGATGATACGCAGTATTTT CAIGAGDDTQYF
NA TRBJ2-5 14 NA TRBV27 TGTGCCAGCAGTTTTGGACAGGGAGGGGAGACCCAGTACTTC CASSFGQGGETQYF
NA TRBJ2-2 14 NA TRBV30 TGTGCCTGGAGGGGTACGGGGAACACCGGGGAGCTGTTTTTT CAWRGTGNTGELFF
NA TRBJ1-2 15 NA TRBV10-3 TGTGCCATCAGTGGCGGGGGGGGACCTAACTATGGCTACACCTTC CAISGGGGPNYGYTF
NA TRBJ1-5 13 NA TRBV27 TGTGCCAGCAGTCCCGACAGTAATCAGCCCCAGCATTTT CASSPDSNQPQHF
TRBD1 TRBJ2-7 15 NA TRBV9 TGTGCCAGCAGCGCCGGACAGGGGACCTCCTACGAGCAGTACTTC CASSAGQGTSYEQYF
TRBD2 TRBJ2-3 13 NA TRBV29-1 TGCAGCGCGGACGGGGGGGCAACAGATACGCAGTATTTT CSADGGATDTQYF
NA TRBJ1-2 16 NA TRBV12-5 TGTGCTAGTGGTTTGGTACTAACAGGACAGCCGGAGTTTGGGACCTTC CASGLVLTGQPEFGTF
TRBD2 TRBJ2-7 18 NA TRBV5-4 TGTGCCAGCAGCGGCCCGGCCGGGATAGCGGGGGACGGCTACGAGCAGTACTTC CASSGPAGIAGDGYEQYF
NA TRBJ2-7 12 NA TRBV15 TGTGCCACCAGCAGAGATCCCTACGAGCAGTACTTC CATSRDPYEQYF
NA TRBJ1-2 18 NA TRBV27 TGTGCCAGCAGTTTATTGGGTGGTGGACAGTCCCCTAACTATGGCTACACCTTC CASSLLGGGQSPNYGYTF
NA TRBJ2-5 17 NA TRBV6-1 TGTGCCAGCAGTGAAGGCCTGGGAGTAACCAGCCAAGAGACCCAGTACTTC CASSEGLGVTSQETQYF
TRBD2 TRBJ2-3 18 NA TRBV7-6 TGTGCCAGCAGCCCGGGACTAGCGGGGGGCGGTAGCACAGATACGCAGTATTTT CASSPGLAGGGSTDTQYF
TRBD2 TRBJ2-7 14 NA TRBV6-5 TGTGCCAGCAGTACACTAGCGGGGGCCTACGAGCAGTACTTC CASSTLAGAYEQYF
TRBD1 TRBJ2-1 14 once TRBV19 TGTGCCAGTACTCCGACAGGGGGGTATAATGAGCAGTTCTTC CASTPTGGYNEQFF
NA TRBJ1-3 15 NA TRBV10-1 TGCGCCAGCAGTGAGAGGAGCGGGTCTGGAAACACCATATATTTT CASSERSGSGNTIYF
NA TRBJ1-2 14 NA TRBV5-4 TGTGCCAGCAGCCCTGCCGGGGTACTGGTTGGCTACACCTTC CASSPAGVLVGYTF
TRBD1 TRBJ1-6 17 once TRBV7-2 TGTGCCAGCAGCTTTGGGACAGCCTACTCCTATAATTCACCCCTCCACTTT CASSFGTAYSYNSPLHF
NA TRBJ2-3 13 NA TRBV6-6 TGTGCCACCTCGCCGTCAGTCACAGATACGCAGTATTTT CATSPSVTDTQYF
TRBD1 TRBJ2-5 14 NA TRBV7-6 TGTGCCAGCAGCTCGGGACAGGGGAGAGAGACCCAGTACTTC CASSSGQGRETQYF
TRBD1 TRBJ1-2 15 NA TRBV7-9 TGTGCCAGCAGCTTAGTCGAGGGGGCGGACTATGGCTACACCTTC CASSLVEGADYGYTF
NA TRBJ1-4 12 NA TRBV29-1 TGCAGCGTTGACGGGGGGGCTGGAAAACTGTTTTTT CSVDGGAGKLFF
TRBD1 TRBJ1-2 11 NA TRBV10-1 TGCGCCAGCAAAGGACAGGGCGGCTACACCTTC CASKGQGGYTF
TRBD1 TRBJ1-6 16 once TRBV30 TGTGCCTGGAGACAGGGGCCAGGCTCCTATAATTCACCCCTCCACTTT CAWRQGPGSYNSPLHF
TRBD1 TRBJ1-2 14 NA TRBV2 TGTGCCAGCAGTTTGACGACAGGGGGCTATGGCTACACCTTC CASSLTTGGYGYTF
TRBD2 TRBJ2-3 15 NA TRBV27 TGTGCCAGCAGTTTAGCGGGGGGCAGAACAGATACGCAGTATTTT CASSLAGGRTDTQYF
NA TRBJ2-4 14 NA TRBV19 TGTGCCAGTAGTCCCCCGGGGGCCAAAAACATTCAGTACTTC CASSPPGAKNIQYF
TRBD1 TRBJ1-1 14 few TRBV12-5 TGTGCTAGTGGTCCAGAAGGACAGGGTAATGAAGCTTTCTTT CASGPEGQGNEAFF
NA TRBJ2-7 15 NA TRBV2 TGTGCCAGCAGTGAAGCTTTAGGGGGTTACTACGAGCAGTACTTC CASSEALGGYYEQYF
NA TRBJ2-1 12 NA TRBV27 TGTGCCAGCAGACAGGGCGGGAATGAGCAGTTCTTC CASRQGGNEQFF
TRBD1 TRBJ1-2 17 NA TRBV7-3 TGTGCCAGCAGCCCAGGGGGGACAGGCCCGTATAACTATGGCTACACCTTC CASSPGGTGPYNYGYTF
NA TRBJ1-1 15 NA TRBV9 TGTGCCAGCAGCGTTGACACGAAGCCGAACACTGAAGCTTTCTTT CASSVDTKPNTEAFF
NA TRBJ1-4 14 NA TRBV4-1 TGCGCCAGCAGCCTCACAGGGACTAATGAAAAACTGTTTTTT CASSLTGTNEKLFF